A selection of T cell receptor beta chains follows, all from one sample in a study of blood T cell repertoires in COVID-19. Some clones are missing from TCRdb's copy, which holds only in-frame ones; the method was immunoSEQ multiplex PCR. Seen here are 300,000 to 400,000 clones, under 95% observed once, and the top ten hold about 3.5%. Sequencing was performed on peripheral blood. Source of these receptors: a woman younger than 35 who had recovered from COVID-19. Each CDR3 is given with its conserved first and last residue.

v_gene: TRBV6-4
len: 15
j_gene: TRBJ2-1
CDR3aa: CASSSVSGSYNEQFF

v_gene: TRBV6-5
len: 14
j_gene: TRBJ2-5
CDR3aa: CASSPRDREETQYF

v_gene: TRBV7-2
len: 15
j_gene: TRBJ2-4
CDR3aa: CASTREALAKNIQYF

v_gene: TRBV18
len: 16
j_gene: TRBJ1-6
CDR3aa: CASSPMGTGDNSPLHF

v_gene: TRBV6-2/TRBV6-3
len: 15
j_gene: TRBJ2-5
CDR3aa: CASSYVPTRGETQYF

v_gene: TRBV14
len: 15
j_gene: TRBJ1-2
CDR3aa: CASSPPTGGFRGYTF

v_gene: TRBV7-9
len: 14
j_gene: TRBJ2-5
CDR3aa: CASSPSGVSETQYF

v_gene: TRBV12-2
len: 13
j_gene: TRBJ1-1
CDR3aa: CASRLDCDTEAFF

v_gene: TRBV11-3
len: 15
j_gene: TRBJ1-6
CDR3aa: CASSSGDSLNSPLHF

v_gene: TRBV25-1
len: 14
j_gene: TRBJ1-2
CDR3aa: CASSDGTVTYGYTF

v_gene: TRBV29-1
len: 14
j_gene: TRBJ2-4
CDR3aa: CSVAKGSQRNIQYF

v_gene: TRBV5-6
len: 13
j_gene: TRBJ2-2
CDR3aa: CASSLEEAGELFF

v_gene: TRBV5-1
len: 12
j_gene: TRBJ2-1
CDR3aa: CASSRESHEQFF

v_gene: TRBV7-2
len: 17
j_gene: TRBJ2-6
CDR3aa: CASSSLAGVGGANVLTF

v_gene: TRBV24-1
len: 13
j_gene: TRBJ1-2
CDR3aa: CATSDDPDYGYTF

v_gene: TRBV14
len: 17
j_gene: TRBJ2-3
CDR3aa: CASSRNRGLIGTDTQYF

v_gene: TRBV5-1
len: 15
j_gene: TRBJ1-3
CDR3aa: CASSSRTGYGNTIYF

v_gene: TRBV14
len: 15
j_gene: TRBJ1-1
CDR3aa: CASSQEGGVGTEAFF

v_gene: TRBV10-3
len: 12
j_gene: TRBJ1-1
CDR3aa: CAISEGRIEAFF

v_gene: TRBV7-9
len: 17
j_gene: TRBJ2-3
CDR3aa: CASSLARTGVSTDTQYF